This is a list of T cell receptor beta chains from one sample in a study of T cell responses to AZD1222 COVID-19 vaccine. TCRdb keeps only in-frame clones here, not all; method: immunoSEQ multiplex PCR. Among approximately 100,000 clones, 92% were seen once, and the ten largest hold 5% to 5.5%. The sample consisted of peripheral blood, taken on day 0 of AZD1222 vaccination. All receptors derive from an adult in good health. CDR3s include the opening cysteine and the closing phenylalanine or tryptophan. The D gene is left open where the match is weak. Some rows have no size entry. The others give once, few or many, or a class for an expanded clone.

CDR3 protein: CASSLRRASGSHTGELFF
CDR3 DNA: TGTGCCAGTAGTCTGAGAAGAGCTAGCGGGAGTCACACCGGGGAGCTGTTTTTT
V gene: TRBV19
clone size: .
J gene: TRBJ2-2
D gene: TRBD2

CDR3 protein: CASRTSGRADTQYF
CDR3 DNA: TGTGCCAGCAGAACTAGCGGGAGGGCTGATACGCAGTATTTT
V gene: TRBV2
clone size: .
J gene: TRBJ2-3
D gene: TRBD2

CDR3 protein: CASSLFQTSGNNEQFF
CDR3 DNA: TGTGCCAGCAGTTTGTTCCAGACTAGCGGAAACAATGAGCAGTTCTTC
V gene: TRBV27
clone size: .
J gene: TRBJ2-1
D gene: TRBD2

CDR3 protein: CASSSGQGYEQYF
CDR3 DNA: TGTGCCAGCAGCTCGGGACAGGGCTACGAGCAGTACTTC
V gene: TRBV28
clone size: .
J gene: TRBJ2-7
D gene: TRBD1

CDR3 protein: CASSLVAGGYEQYF
CDR3 DNA: TGTGCCAGCAGCTTGGTGGCTGGTGGCTACGAGCAGTACTTC
V gene: TRBV5-5
clone size: few
J gene: TRBJ2-7
D gene: .

CDR3 protein: CASSPGPPGTGELFF
CDR3 DNA: TGTGCCAGCAGCCCCGGACCCCCGGGGACCGGGGAGCTGTTTTTT
V gene: TRBV7-3
clone size: .
J gene: TRBJ2-2
D gene: .

CDR3 protein: CASSPSGAPEAFF
CDR3 DNA: TGTGCCAGCAGCCCGTCGGGGGCCCCTGAAGCTTTCTTT
V gene: TRBV28
clone size: .
J gene: TRBJ1-1
D gene: .

CDR3 protein: CASSQDRVINGYTF
CDR3 DNA: TGTGCCAGCAGCCAAGACAGGGTAATAAATGGCTACACCTTC
V gene: TRBV14
clone size: .
J gene: TRBJ1-2
D gene: .

CDR3 protein: CATSDSGRNEKLFF
CDR3 DNA: TGTGCCACCAGTGACTCGGGCCGGAATGAAAAACTGTTTTTT
V gene: TRBV24-1
clone size: .
J gene: TRBJ1-4
D gene: .

CDR3 protein: CASTRWGQTWQPQHF
CDR3 DNA: TGTGCCAGTACTCGTTGGGGACAAACCTGGCAGCCCCAGCATTTT
V gene: TRBV19
clone size: .
J gene: TRBJ1-5
D gene: .

CDR3 protein: CATSARQMNEKLFF
CDR3 DNA: TGTGCCACCAGCGCGAGACAGATGAATGAAAAACTGTTTTTT
V gene: TRBV15
clone size: once
J gene: TRBJ1-4
D gene: .

CDR3 protein: CASSLETSGRRYEQYF
CDR3 DNA: TGTGCCAGCAGCTTGGAAACTAGCGGGAGGAGGTACGAGCAGTACTTC
V gene: TRBV5-6
clone size: once
J gene: TRBJ2-7
D gene: TRBD2

CDR3 protein: CSVGRWGRSYEQYF
CDR3 DNA: TGCAGCGTTGGTCGGTGGGGGCGTTCCTACGAGCAGTACTTC
V gene: TRBV29-1
clone size: .
J gene: TRBJ2-7
D gene: .

CDR3 protein: CASSSLGGQPVSALHF
CDR3 DNA: TGTGCCAGCAGTTCCCTGGGGGGACAGCCGGTTTCGGCCCTCCACTTT
V gene: TRBV28
clone size: .
J gene: TRBJ1-6
D gene: TRBD1

CDR3 protein: CASSWGAYGYTF
CDR3 DNA: TGCGCCAGCAGCTGGGGCGCCTATGGCTACACCTTC
V gene: TRBV5-1
clone size: .
J gene: TRBJ1-2
D gene: .

CDR3 protein: CASSEVGGGQQPQHF
CDR3 DNA: TGTGCCAGCAGTGAAGTAGGGGGTGGACAACAGCCCCAGCATTTT
V gene: TRBV2
clone size: .
J gene: TRBJ1-5
D gene: .

CDR3 protein: CASTIPGNNGYTF
CDR3 DNA: TGTGCCAGCACCATACCAGGGAATAATGGCTACACCTTC
V gene: TRBV12-3/TRBV12-4
clone size: .
J gene: TRBJ1-2
D gene: .

CDR3 protein: CASSPTGSYGYTF
CDR3 DNA: TGTGCCAGCAGTCCCACAGGGTCCTATGGCTACACCTTC
V gene: TRBV28
clone size: .
J gene: TRBJ1-2
D gene: .

CDR3 protein: CASNTPGGNRYEQYF
CDR3 DNA: TGTGCCAGCAATACTCCGGGAGGGAACCGGTACGAGCAGTACTTC
V gene: TRBV28
clone size: .
J gene: TRBJ2-7
D gene: TRBD2

CDR3 protein: CASSSIPPGELFF
CDR3 DNA: TGTGCCAGCAGCTCCATACCCCCCGGGGAGCTGTTTTTT
V gene: TRBV7-3
clone size: .
J gene: TRBJ2-2
D gene: .

CDR3 protein: CAISDQVSYRGYTF
CDR3 DNA: TGTGCCATCAGTGATCAGGTTTCTTACCGCGGCTACACCTTC
V gene: TRBV10-3
clone size: .
J gene: TRBJ1-2
D gene: .

CDR3 protein: CASSYSSQGSFEQYF
CDR3 DNA: TGTGCCAGCAGTTACTCGTCCCAGGGTAGCTTCGAGCAGTACTTC
V gene: TRBV6-5
clone size: .
J gene: TRBJ2-7
D gene: .

CDR3 protein: CASSLNARGDNEQFF
CDR3 DNA: TGTGCCAGCAGTTTAAATGCCAGGGGGGACAATGAGCAGTTCTTC
V gene: TRBV27
clone size: .
J gene: TRBJ2-1
D gene: .

CDR3 protein: CASSLVGGSSYNEQFF
CDR3 DNA: TGTGCCAGCAGCTTAGTTGGTGGGAGCTCCTACAATGAGCAGTTCTTC
V gene: TRBV7-9
clone size: .
J gene: TRBJ2-1
D gene: .

CDR3 protein: CSVDSGWGDTGELFF
CDR3 DNA: TGCAGCGTTGATAGCGGGTGGGGAGACACCGGGGAGCTGTTTTTT
V gene: TRBV29-1
clone size: .
J gene: TRBJ2-2
D gene: TRBD2

CDR3 protein: CASSQGLYGTGNEKLFF
CDR3 DNA: TGCGCCAGCAGCCAAGGCCTTTATGGGACAGGCAATGAAAAACTGTTTTTT
V gene: TRBV4-1
clone size: .
J gene: TRBJ1-4
D gene: TRBD1

CDR3 protein: CASSFRRGLYSYEQYF
CDR3 DNA: TGTGCCAGCAGTTTCCGGAGAGGACTGTACTCCTACGAGCAGTACTTC
V gene: TRBV28
clone size: .
J gene: TRBJ2-7
D gene: .

CDR3 protein: CASRGRGGAFF
CDR3 DNA: TGTGCCAGCAGAGGTCGGGGAGGGGCTTTCTTT
V gene: TRBV6-5
clone size: few
J gene: TRBJ1-1
D gene: .